The present entry profiles one T cell receptor beta chain with its context. Each individual provided 1 to 8 samples (taken pretreatment and on-treatment). Germline loops: CDR1 MRHNA, CDR2 SNTAGT. J lost 1 base, V lost 6 bases, and 5 bases had no gene match. The CDR3 length is 14 residues. These data are taken from a study of PD-L1 blockade in urothelial cancer. Study at large: Earlier, patients had received 0 to 3 chemotherapy regimens. Blood underwent analysis 3 weeks (second dose) and 6 weeks after treatment began.

Added to each PCR by spiking were synthetic TCR analog templates. Sequencing was performed with immunoSEQ multiplex PCR; in TCRdb, only in-frame clones are kept and a portion is missing. The sample holds 75,000 to 90,000 clones; around 80% are singletons and the top ten take 9% to 9.5%. This TCR derives from a man in his 70s with urothelial cancer. The genes are TRBV6-4 and TRBJ1-1; 7 bases match TRBD1. This material consisted of PBMCs, taken around atezolizumab (anti-PD-L1) treatment. This CDR3 reads CASSPGQENTEAFF. In DNA form, the CDR3 reads TGTGCCAGCAGCCCAGGACAGGAGAACACTGAAGCTTTCTTT.